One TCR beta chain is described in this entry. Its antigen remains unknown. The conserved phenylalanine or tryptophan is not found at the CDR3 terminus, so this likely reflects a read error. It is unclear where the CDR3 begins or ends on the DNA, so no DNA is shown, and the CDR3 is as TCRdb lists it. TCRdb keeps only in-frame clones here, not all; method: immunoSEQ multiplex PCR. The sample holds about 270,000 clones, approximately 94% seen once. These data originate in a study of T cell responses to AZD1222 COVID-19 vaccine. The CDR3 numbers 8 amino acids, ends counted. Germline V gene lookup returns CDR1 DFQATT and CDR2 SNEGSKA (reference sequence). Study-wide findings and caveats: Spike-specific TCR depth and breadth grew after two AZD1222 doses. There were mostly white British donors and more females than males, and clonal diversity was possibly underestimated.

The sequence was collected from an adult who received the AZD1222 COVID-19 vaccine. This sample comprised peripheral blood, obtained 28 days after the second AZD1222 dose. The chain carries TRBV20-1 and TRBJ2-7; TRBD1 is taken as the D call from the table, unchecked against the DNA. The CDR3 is CSARDGGI.